What follows are 22 T cell receptor beta chains derived from one specimen sequenced in a study of blood T cell repertoires in COVID-19. Data came from immunoSEQ multiplex PCR; TCRdb stores just in-frame clones and leaves some out. The profile shows 250,000 to 350,000 clones, about 80% of them singletons. The sample was peripheral blood. The source of these receptors is a person aged 65 to 79 with COVID-19, enrolled during active disease.

The V call is TRBV3-1 (or the pseudogene TRBV3-2), the J call TRBJ1-1; D remains unclear. CDR3 size: 15 residues. V was pared by 4 bases and J by 5 bases, with 17 bases between. Germline CDR1 is LGHDT and CDR2 is YNNKEL (reference sequence). The CDR3 DNA follows: TGTGCCAGCAGCCGGGGTTTGACACGGGGTACTGAAGCTTTCTTT. This encodes CASSRGLTRGTEAFF.

The rearrangement links TRBV14 to TRBJ1-6; no reliable D call. This CDR3 is built from 14 residues. Per germline, CDR1 SGHDN and CDR2 FVKESK. Trimming left V 0 bases short and J 7 bases short, with 7 bases between. As DNA, the CDR3 is TGTGCCAGCAGCCAAGATTTGGCAAATTCACCCCTCCACTTT. Protein product: CASSQDLANSPLHF.

The chain has TRBV19 and TRBJ2-2; D is perhaps TRBD1 (5 bases). V dropped 9 bases and J dropped 4 bases, with 27 bases sitting between them. The CDR3 extends over 18 amino acids. Germline assignment: CDR1 LNHDA and CDR2 SQIVND (reference sequence). The CDR3 sequence: CARETCRCQDKSTGELFF. The DNA of the CDR3 is TGTGCCAGAGAAACTTGCCGGTGCCAGGACAAAAGCACCGGGGAGCTGTTTTTT.

This clone was observed a single time. The V and J genes are TRBV3-1 (or the pseudogene TRBV3-2) and TRBJ2-1, with 9 bases aligning to TRBD2. The CDR3 runs 14 residues. V trimming: 6 bases; J trimming: 8 bases; junction bases outside the gene matches: 8. Germline V lookup: CDR1 LGHDT, CDR2 YNNKEL (reference sequence). The CDR3 region is CASRGLAGVDEQFF. Here the CDR3 DNA reads TGTGCCAGCAGGGGACTAGCAGGAGTCGATGAGCAGTTCTTC.

The chain couples TRBV5-1 to TRBJ2-5; weak D call: TRBD1 (6 bases). The CDR3 consists of 16 residues. CDR1 and CDR2 from the germline V gene are SGHRS and YFSETQ. The V and J ends lost 4 bases and 4 bases respectively, with 20 bases between them. The CDR3 bases are TGCGCCAGCAGCCGACGGCCGGACAGAAGCTCAGAGACCCAGTACTTC. This codes for CASSRRPDRSSETQYF.

The chain recombines TRBV4-3 with TRBJ1-3; D is possibly TRBD1 (6 bases). This CDR3 has 18 residues. The germline V gene encodes CDR1 LGHNA and CDR2 YSLEER. Trimming stripped 0 bases from V and 2 bases from J, with 17 bases between. In nucleotides, the CDR3 is TGCGCCAGCAGCCAAGATCAGAATGCAGGGGTGGCTGGAAACACCATATATTTT. Its protein product is CASSQDQNAGVAGNTIYF.

Comment on this clone: The sample has other DNA sequences that encode this CDR3 too. The V call is TRBV7-9, the J call TRBJ2-2, with D maybe TRBD1 (5 bases). From germline, CDR1 is SEHNR and CDR2 FQNEAQ (reference sequence). The length of the CDR3 is 15 residues. The V gene lost 3 bases and the J gene lost 2 bases, with 10 bases spanning the gap. In DNA form, the CDR3 reads TGTGCCAGCAGCTTGCAGGGATTAAACACCGGGGAGCTGTTTTTT. Its translation: CASSLQGLNTGELFF.

This chain connects TRBV27 to TRBJ1-5; weak D call: TRBD1 (6 bases). The CDR3 contains 14 residues. Germline V gene sequence: CDR1 MNHEY, CDR2 SMNVEV (reference sequence). Trimming pared 5 bases from V and 0 bases from J, leaving 8 bases between. CDR3 nucleotide sequence: TGTGCCAGCAGTGGACAGTATAGCAATCAGCCCCAGCATTTT. It codes for CASSGQYSNQPQHF.

A single count supports this clone. The chain recombines TRBV4-1 with TRBJ2-1; 8 nucleotides match TRBD2. The CDR3 covers 18 residues. V shed 4 bases, J shed 4 bases, and the junction held 15 bases outside the gene matches. Germline assignment: CDR1 MGHRA and CDR2 YSYEKL. The CDR3 bases are TGCGCCAGCAGCCTTGTCCCGCTAAGCGGGAGACCTTACAATGAGCAGTTCTTC. Amino acids: CASSLVPLSGRPYNEQFF.

In DNA form, the CDR3 reads TGTGCCAGCCCCTGGGCATGGACAGGGGGAAAACGAAAAGCTTTCTTT. Its protein is CASPWAWTGGKRKAFF. This chain joins TRBV28 and TRBJ1-1; TRBD1 aligns across 10 bases. Germline lookup yields CDR1 MDHEN and CDR2 SYDVKM. With V trimmed by 8 bases and J by 9 bases, 18 bases remained unmatched. This CDR3 is 16 amino acids long.

V usage is TRBV5-4 and J usage is TRBJ1-2; TRBD1 agrees at 9 bases. The V and J ends lost 4 bases and 4 bases, in that order; junction bases with no gene match: 8. Per the germline V gene, CDR1 is SGHNT and CDR2 is YYREEE (reference sequence). CDR3 length: 15 residues. CDR3 residues: CASSPEDRGGYGYTF. In DNA, the CDR3 is TGTGCCAGCAGCCCGGAGGACAGGGGCGGCTATGGCTACACCTTC.

The rearrangement uses TRBV6-6 and TRBJ2-7, with TRBD2 matching 12 bases. Germline V gives CDR1 MNHNY, CDR2 SVGAGI (reference sequence). CDR3 size: 16 residues. The V segment lost 5 bases and the J segment 6 bases; nucleotides outside the gene matches: 11. CDR3 in amino acids: CASSPRSGLAGIEQYF. Written as DNA, the CDR3 is TGTGCCAGCAGTCCGCGATCTGGACTAGCGGGAATCGAGCAGTACTTC.

The rearrangement uses TRBV7-3 and TRBJ2-6; 8 positions agree with TRBD1. CDR3 length: 17 residues. The trim removed 5 bases at V and 3 bases at J, leaving 9 bases unmatched. Germline V CDR1 and CDR2: SGHTA, FQGTGA. DNA of the CDR3: TGTGCCAGCAGCCCAAATTCAGGGGGCTTTGGGGCCAACGTCCTGACTTTC. Translation: CASSPNSGGFGANVLTF.

This clone was counted between two and nine times. This chain joins TRBV3-1 (or the pseudogene TRBV3-2) and TRBJ1-5; D call uncertain. This CDR3 region has 13 residues. The ends were cut back, 4 bases at V and 4 bases at J, with 8 bases in the middle. Germline CDR1 is LGHDT and CDR2 is YNNKEL (reference sequence). The CDR3 region has the DNA TGTGCCAGCAGCCCCATCGGGAATCAGCCCCAGCATTTT. It is translated as CASSPIGNQPQHF.

V gene TRBV7-9 combines with J gene TRBJ2-2; 11 nucleotides align to TRBD1. CDR1 is SEHNR and CDR2 is FQNEAQ in the germline V gene (reference sequence). This CDR3 is built from 16 residues. Trimming cost V 5 bases and J 2 bases; bases outside gene matches: 4. Here the CDR3 reads CASSEDRGLNTGELFF. The CDR3 nucleotides are TGTGCCAGCAGCGAGGACAGGGGGCTTAACACCGGGGAGCTGTTTTTT.

V and J are TRBV10-3 and TRBJ1-3; TRBD1 aligns across 11 bases. The CDR3 length is 15 residues. Looked up from germline, CDR1 is ENHRY and CDR2 is SYGVKD. Trimming at V came to 3 bases and at J to 4 bases, leaving 2 bases not matched to a gene. The DNA for the CDR3 is TGTGCCATCAGTGATGGACAGGGGGCGGGAAACACCATATATTTT. It translates to CAISDGQGAGNTIYF.

In its sample, this clone was seen a few times. The chain uses TRBV28 and TRBJ1-5, with TRBD1 identical over 7 bases. V was clipped by 5 bases and J by 7 bases; unmatched bases: 11. In germline, CDR1 is MDHEN, CDR2 SYDVKM. This CDR3 has 15 residues. The CDR3 coding sequence is TGTGCCAGCAGTCGCGACAGGGTGCTACGCCAGCCCCAGCATTTT. This gives the protein CASSRDRVLRQPQHF.

J is TRBJ1-1 and V is TRBV7-9; the D gene is possibly TRBD1 (5 bases). Germline CDR1 is SEHNR and CDR2 is FQNEAQ (reference sequence). The CDR3 consists of 16 residues. Trimming took off 3 bases at V and 2 bases at J, with 16 bases between the two ends. This CDR3 is CASSFTQGGVNTEAFF. The CDR3 nucleotides read TGTGCCAGCAGCTTCACTCAGGGAGGGGTTAACACTGAAGCTTTCTTT.

The gene calls are TRBV19 and TRBJ2-5, with 7 bases matching TRBD2. Germline CDR1 is LNHDA and CDR2 is SQIVND (reference sequence). The trim removed 5 bases at V and 4 bases at J, leaving 4 bases unmatched. This CDR3 is 13 amino acids long. CDR3 protein: CASSGGGRETQYF. Written as DNA, the CDR3 is TGTGCCAGTAGTGGGGGAGGGCGAGAGACCCAGTACTTC.

In DNA form, the CDR3 reads TGCGCCAGCAGCTCCGGGACAGGGGGCCCCGGGGAGCTGTTTTTT. Translating gives CASSSGTGGPGELFF. The chain couples TRBV5-1 to TRBJ2-2; 12 bases agree with TRBD1. There are 15 residues in the CDR3. V shed 3 bases, J shed 6 bases, and the junction held 3 bases outside the gene matches. CDR1 and CDR2 from the germline V gene are SGHRS and YFSETQ.

This rearrangement joins TRBV28 to TRBJ2-5, with 7 bases that match TRBD1. CDR3 length equals 15 residues. The junction had 11 bases not matched to a gene; V was cut back by 5 bases and J by 5 bases. Germline V gene sequence: CDR1 MDHEN, CDR2 SYDVKM. The CDR3 region is CASSPRQGGAETQYF. CDR3 coding DNA: TGTGCCAGCAGTCCTCGACAGGGTGGTGCGGAGACCCAGTACTTC.

The genes are TRBV24-1 and TRBJ2-1; D perhaps matches TRBD1 (6 bases). The CDR3 is 15 amino acids. Per germline, CDR1 KGHDR and CDR2 SFDVKD. The V and J ends lost 0 bases and 6 bases respectively, with 11 bases between them. The CDR3 DNA sequence: TGTGCCACCAGTGATTTGCCTGACAGGAGCAATGAGCAGTTCTTC. Translation: CATSDLPDRSNEQFF.